This entry features one TCR beta chain sequence. The CDR3 covers 14 residues. Germline V CDR1 and CDR2: LNHNV, YYDKDF (reference sequence). The V end lost 2 bases, the J end lost 9 bases, and 11 bases lay between the germline ends. This entry is derived from a study of blood T cell repertoires in COVID-19. Study background: From T cells, B-cell-depleted T cells, or PBMCs came the material, which was cDNA or gDNA.

Assay: immunoSEQ multiplex PCR; the TCRdb copy retains only in-frame clones and omits some. Of more than 60,000 clones listed, around 80% are singletons. The genes are TRBV15 and TRBJ1-6; D not certain. What was sequenced was peripheral blood. This receptor was obtained from a man aged 55 to 69 with acute or convalescent COVID-19. The CDR3 sequence: CATSRYDTGSPLHF. CDR3 DNA sequence: TGTGCCACCAGCAGATACGACACTGGTTCACCCCTCCACTTT.